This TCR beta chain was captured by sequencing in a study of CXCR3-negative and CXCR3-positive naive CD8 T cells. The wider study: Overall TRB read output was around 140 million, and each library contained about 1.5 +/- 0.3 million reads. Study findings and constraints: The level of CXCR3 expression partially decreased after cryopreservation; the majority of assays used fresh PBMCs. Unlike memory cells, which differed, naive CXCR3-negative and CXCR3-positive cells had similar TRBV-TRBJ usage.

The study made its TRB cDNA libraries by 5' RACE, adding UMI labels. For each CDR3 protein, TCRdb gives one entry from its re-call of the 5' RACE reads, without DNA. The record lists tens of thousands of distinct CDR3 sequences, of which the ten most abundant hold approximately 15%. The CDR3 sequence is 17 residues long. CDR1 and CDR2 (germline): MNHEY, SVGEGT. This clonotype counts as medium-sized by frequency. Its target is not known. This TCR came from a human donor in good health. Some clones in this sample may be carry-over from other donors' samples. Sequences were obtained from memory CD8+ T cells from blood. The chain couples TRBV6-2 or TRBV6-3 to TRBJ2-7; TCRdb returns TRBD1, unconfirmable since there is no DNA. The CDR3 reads CASSYGGGQGNFYEQYF.